The 8 T cell receptor beta chains below come from one sample, sequenced in a study of early stage breast cancer tumors. Repertoires were generated with immunoSEQ multiplex PCR, while TCRdb's copy carries only in-frame clones and drops some. The table lists about 21,000 clones, about 70% of them singletons, with approximately 30% in the top ten. The sequencing input was blood. These receptors came from a person aged 55 to 75 with breast cancer.

This clone was seen once. The genes are TRBV11-3 and TRBJ2-7, with D unclear. This CDR3 is built from 11 residues. The germline V gene has CDR1 SGHNT and CDR2 YENEEA. Between the trimmed V and J ends, which lost 0 bases and 4 bases, there was a span of 1 base. This CDR3 reads CASSLEYEQYF. CDR3 nucleotide sequence: TGTGCCAGCAGCTTAGAGTACGAGCAGTACTTC.

The genes are TRBV6-6 and TRBJ1-1; D unclear. The germline gives CDR1 MNHNY, CDR2 SVGAGI (reference sequence). The V end lost 5 bases, the J end lost 2 bases, and 9 bases lay between the germline ends. The CDR3 runs 13 residues. DNA of the CDR3: TGTGCCAGCAGTCGGATTTCTAACACTGAAGCTTTCTTT. Translated, it gives CASSRISNTEAFF.

The gene calls are TRBV27 and TRBJ2-5; perhaps TRBD1 as D (5 bases). Germline assignment: CDR1 MNHEY and CDR2 SMNVEV (reference sequence). CDR3 length: 16 amino acids. The V gene lost 2 bases and the J gene lost 4 bases, with 17 bases spanning the gap. The CDR3 loop reads CASSLSRRARGETQYF. The CDR3, as DNA: TGTGCCAGCAGTTTAAGTCGCAGGGCAAGAGGAGAGACCCAGTACTTC.

This clone came up once. The chain carries TRBV5-5 and TRBJ1-2; 9 bases are a match to TRBD1. The ends lost 3 bases at V and 4 bases at J; junction bases unmatched: 7. This CDR3 contains 15 residues. Germline V gives CDR1 SGHKS, CDR2 YYEKEE (reference sequence). The CDR3 DNA reads as TGTGCCAGCAGCTCGGCCGGGACAGGGTCCTATGGCTACACCTTC. Its protein product is CASSSAGTGSYGYTF.

V gene TRBV19 combines with J gene TRBJ1-5; the match to TRBD1 covers 7 bases. CDR1 and CDR2 from the germline V gene are LNHDA and SQIVND (reference sequence). The CDR3 extends over 18 amino acids. Trimming cost V 8 bases and J 4 bases; bases outside gene matches: 20. The DNA of the CDR3 is TGTGCCAGTTATCCCGGATCGGACAGGCCGGACTGGAATCAGCCCCAGCATTTT. Its protein product is CASYPGSDRPDWNQPQHF. The whole variable domain, remainder taken from reference TRBV19 and TRBJ1-5, is DGGITQSPKYLFRKEGQNVTLSCEQNLNHDAMYWYRQDPGQGLRLIYYSQIVNDFQKGDIAEGYSVSREKKESFPLTVTSAQKNPTAFYLCASYPGSDRPDWNQPQHFGDGTRLSIL.

The CDR3 DNA follows: TGCGCCAGCAGCCAAGAAGGGCGGCGTAATGAAAAACTGTTTTTT. Its protein product is CASSQEGRRNEKLFF. The V and J genes are TRBV4-1 and TRBJ1-4; D is unresolved. Germline V gene data show CDR1 as MGHRA and CDR2 as YSYEKL. This CDR3 is built from 15 residues. V lost 0 bases to trimming and J lost 4 bases, with 9 bases between them.

The rearrangement joins TRBV21-1 to TRBJ2-5; TRBD2, the table's D call, lacks a check against the DNA. TRBV21-1 is a listed pseudogene. This CDR3 is built from 17 residues. The CDR3: CASTLRASGKLQETQYF. In nucleotides, the CDR3 is TGTGCCAGCACCCTAAGAGCTAGCGGGAAACTCCAAGAGACCCAGTACTTC.

The genes are TRBV18 and TRBJ2-2; D might be TRBD2 (5 bases). Trimming took off 0 bases at V and 2 bases at J, with 10 bases between the two ends. Per the germline V gene, CDR1 is KGHSH and CDR2 is LQKENI. CDR3 length: 16 residues. CDR3 coding DNA: TGTGCCAGCTCACCACCAACCGGGAAAAACACCGGGGAGCTGTTTTTT. This encodes CASSPPTGKNTGELFF.